This record concerns one TCR beta chain sequence. The antigen remains undetermined. V was cut by 4 bases and J by 4 bases, with 11 bases left in between. The CDR3 length is 14 residues. The germline gives CDR1 MGHRA, CDR2 YSYEKL. Generated by immunoSEQ multiplex PCR, the TCRdb table keeps only in-frame clones and is missing some. Seen here are 65,000 to 100,000 clones, about 90% observed once, and the top ten hold around 0.36%. This sample was included in a study of graft-versus-host responses after intestinal transplantation. This TCR was recovered from a human donor who was the organ donor for an intestinal transplant. The sample was unstimulated CD8+ T cells sorted from spleen or lymph node cells, taken before transplant. The chain uses TRBV4-1 and TRBJ1-5, with D possibly being TRBD1 (5 bases). CDR3 sequence reads: CASSLGAGNQPQHF. DNA for the CDR3: TGCGCCAGCAGCCTAGGGGCAGGGAATCAGCCCCAGCATTTT.